Listed below are T cell receptor beta chains from one sample, sequenced in a study of persistence of HIV-infected CD4 T cells. Their antigens remain unidentified. Using immunoSEQ multiplex PCR, the repertoire was profiled, and TCRdb retains in-frame clones only, with some absent. The sample contains over 25,000 clones, approximately 85% of which appear only once. Specimen: CD4+ T cells sorted from PBMCs after approximately 19-hour stimulation, collected from a patient who received antiretroviral therapy. These receptors were taken from an adult man with HIV who was CMV-seropositive. Each CDR3 is given with its conserved first and last residue. The order of the fields is D gene, V gene, CDR3 protein. D genes are given only for firm matches.

d_call: -
v_call: TRBV7-9
cdr3_aa: CASSFQGSANSPLHF

d_call: TRBD1
v_call: TRBV18
cdr3_aa: CASSPRMTGDGFYNEQFF

d_call: -
v_call: TRBV28
cdr3_aa: CASSAPHPQPQHF

d_call: -
v_call: TRBV29-1
cdr3_aa: CSVEGWAGRSNIQYF

d_call: -
v_call: TRBV18
cdr3_aa: CASSPDGRNTEAFF

d_call: -
v_call: TRBV7-9
cdr3_aa: CASSLEGLGGYTF

d_call: -
v_call: TRBV16
cdr3_aa: CASSQSSGGNQPQHF

d_call: -
v_call: TRBV5-1
cdr3_aa: CASSQGPAETQYF

d_call: -
v_call: TRBV27
cdr3_aa: CASSLNIGRGSSYNSPLHF

d_call: TRBD2
v_call: TRBV7-8
cdr3_aa: CASSLVILAGPYSQETQYF

d_call: -
v_call: TRBV18
cdr3_aa: CASSPQGPRDTQYF

d_call: TRBD2
v_call: TRBV7-2
cdr3_aa: CASSLLAGGSLGAKNIQYF

d_call: -
v_call: TRBV9
cdr3_aa: CASSVDIYTGELFF

d_call: TRBD2
v_call: TRBV7-6
cdr3_aa: CASSLGGGGGTDTQYF

d_call: TRBD1
v_call: TRBV25-1
cdr3_aa: CASSGDRVSQPQHF

d_call: -
v_call: TRBV7-8
cdr3_aa: CASSPRTRAQYF

d_call: -
v_call: TRBV6-5
cdr3_aa: CASSYRALTTNEKLFF

d_call: -
v_call: TRBV2
cdr3_aa: CASRGQGLGANVLTF

d_call: -
v_call: TRBV30
cdr3_aa: CAWRQDRGNSPLHF

d_call: TRBD2
v_call: TRBV18
cdr3_aa: CASSPSGGAINEQFF

d_call: TRBD1
v_call: TRBV6-6
cdr3_aa: CASSGQGYSPLHF

d_call: -
v_call: TRBV5-4
cdr3_aa: CASRGHQNTEAFF

d_call: -
v_call: TRBV6-4
cdr3_aa: CASSDSDSYNEQFF

d_call: -
v_call: TRBV5-4
cdr3_aa: CASRFHTGGDYGYTF

d_call: TRBD1
v_call: TRBV30
cdr3_aa: CAWTRMGQGNPLHF

d_call: -
v_call: TRBV28
cdr3_aa: CASSFLQGFNQPQHF

d_call: -
v_call: TRBV10-3
cdr3_aa: CAISDGGPGYGYTF